What follows are 29 T cell receptor beta chains derived from one specimen sequenced in a study of cytomegalovirus exposure and HLA in healthy donors. The PCR ran on 60 Vbeta and 13 Jbeta primers. Data came from immunoSEQ multiplex PCR; TCRdb stores just in-frame clones and leaves some out. Among roughly 120,000 clones, around 80% were seen once, and the ten largest hold roughly 2%. The sequenced sample consisted of PBMCs. Source of these receptors: a man aged 45-60 years in good health and CMV-seronegative.

The chain combines TRBV6-1 with TRBJ2-7, with a possible D match to TRBD1 (5 bases). Germline CDR1 MNHNS, CDR2 SASEGT. The CDR3 totals 13 residues. Trimming cost V 5 bases and J 1 base, with 9 bases left between them. CDR3 nucleotide sequence: TGTGCCAGCAGTACTACAGGTTCCTACGAGCAGTACGTC. This encodes CASSTTGSYEQYV.

The DNA for the CDR3 is TGCGCCAGCACCCGACAGGGGTACGAGCAGTTCTTC. Translating it yields CASTRQGYEQFF. This chain joins TRBV5-1 and TRBJ2-1; 8 nucleotides agree with TRBD1. Germline CDR1 and CDR2: SGHRS and YFSETQ. Unmatched junction bases numbered 6, after V lost 6 bases and J lost 10 bases. CDR3 size: 12 residues.

V usage is TRBV25-1 and J usage is TRBJ2-2, with D perhaps TRBD1 (5 bases). Trimming took off 8 bases at V and 1 base at J, with 8 bases between the two ends. The CDR3 consists of 13 residues. From germline, CDR1 is MGHDK and CDR2 SYGVNS. This CDR3 is CASQTVNTGELFF. The CDR3 region has the DNA TGTGCCAGCCAGACAGTGAACACCGGGGAGCTGTTTTTT.

This clone showed up just once. The chain combines TRBV30 with TRBJ2-7, with 8 positions matching TRBD2. The J segment lost 4 bases and the V segment lost 4 bases, leaving 9 bases of the junction unmatched. The germline V gene has CDR1 GTSNPN and CDR2 SVGIG (reference sequence). CDR3 length equals 14 residues. This chain's CDR3 is CAWNRGAGEYEQYF. The CDR3 DNA is TGTGCCTGGAACCGGGGAGCGGGGGAATACGAGCAGTACTTC.

This clone was counted only a few times. The chain combines TRBV5-1 with TRBJ1-1; TRBD1 agrees at 7 bases. CDR1 is SGHRS and CDR2 is YFSETQ in the germline V gene. The CDR3 is 16 residues long. V shed 4 bases, J shed 4 bases, and the junction held 13 bases outside the gene matches. The CDR3 DNA is TGCGCCAGCAGCGTTGGGGCAGGGGGAGTAGGCACTGAAGCTTTCTTT. This codes for CASSVGAGGVGTEAFF. Complete variable domain (other parts from reference TRBV5-1 and TRBJ1-1): KAGVTQTPRYLIKTRGQQVTLSCSPISGHRSVSWYQQTPGQGLQFLFEYFSETQRNKGNFPGRFSGRQFSNSRSEMNVSTLELGDSALYLCASSVGAGGVGTEAFFGQGTRLTVV.

In this sample, this clone turned up a few times. V usage is TRBV7-2 and J usage is TRBJ2-6, with 12 bases matching TRBD2. CDR1 SGHTA and CDR2 FQGNSA come from the germline V gene. The CDR3 is 19 amino acids. Germline trimming cut 2 bases from V and 2 bases from J; bases unmatched to any gene: 7. The CDR3 DNA follows: TGTGCCAGCAGCTTAATGGCTAGCGGGGGGGCCACTGGGGCCAACGTCCTGACTTTC. Amino acid sequence: CASSLMASGGATGANVLTF.

The chain recombines TRBV7-9 with TRBJ1-1; no reliable D call. The CDR3 is 15 residues long. Trimming removed 5 bases at V and 3 bases at J, with 16 bases between. Germline V CDR1 and CDR2: SEHNR, FQNEAQ (reference sequence). The CDR3 nucleotides are TGTGCCAGCAGCCCGCCCAATTCAGATTACACTGAAGCTTTCTTT. Protein sequence: CASSPPNSDYTEAFF. Full variable domain (rest looked up from reference TRBV7-9 and TRBJ1-1): DTGVSQNPRHKITKRGQNVTFRCDPISEHNRLYWYRQTLGQGPEFLTYFQNEAQLEKSRLLSDRFSAERPKGSFSTLEIQRTEQGDSAMYLCASSPPNSDYTEAFFGQGTRLTVV.

The chain couples TRBV27 to TRBJ2-3; a weak D match, TRBD2 (6 bases). Trimming cost V 1 base and J 4 bases, with 21 bases left between them. CDR1 is MNHEY and CDR2 is SMNVEV in the germline V gene (reference sequence). The CDR3 runs 18 residues. The CDR3 loop is CASSLYWGDGEPADTQYF. DNA of the CDR3: TGTGCCAGCAGTTTATATTGGGGGGATGGGGAGCCGGCAGATACGCAGTATTTT.

This rearrangement joins TRBV28 to TRBJ1-2; D is unresolved. The CDR3 totals 13 residues. The V gene's germline CDR1 is MDHEN and CDR2 SYDVKM. V was clipped by 2 bases and J by 9 bases, with 13 bases between them. The CDR3 is CASSLIEGQSYTF. CDR3 DNA sequence: TGTGCCAGCAGTTTAATCGAGGGTCAGAGCTACACCTTC.

The chain is built from TRBV6-1 and TRBJ1-2; 7 nucleotides match TRBD1. The CDR3 is made up of 15 amino acids. Trimming took 6 bases from V and 2 from J; bases not matched to a gene: 9. Germline CDR1 is MNHNS and CDR2 is SASEGT. CDR3 coding DNA: TGTGCCAGCAGGGACCACAGGGGCGAGAACTATGGCTACACCTTC. Its translation is CASRDHRGENYGYTF.

V gene TRBV5-1 combines with J gene TRBJ1-3; the D is unclear. This CDR3 spans 14 amino acids. Germline lookup yields CDR1 SGHRS and CDR2 YFSETQ. V dropped 4 bases and J dropped 3 bases, with 11 bases sitting between them. DNA for the CDR3: TGCGCCAGCAGCCCTACGGGGAATGGAAACACCATATATTTT. It encodes CASSPTGNGNTIYF.

The rearrangement uses TRBV30 and TRBJ2-3; 7 bases agree with TRBD2. V lost 1 base, J lost 6 bases, and 10 bases stayed unmatched. The germline V gene encodes CDR1 GTSNPN and CDR2 SVGIG (reference sequence). The CDR3 length is 15 residues. CDR3 protein: CAWSEKGLRADTQYF. The DNA of the CDR3 is TGTGCCTGGAGTGAGAAGGGACTACGTGCTGATACGCAGTATTTT.

The CDR3 reads CASSPPDGRGPYEQYF. CDR3 coding DNA: TGCGCCAGCAGCCCTCCAGACGGGAGGGGCCCCTACGAGCAGTACTTC. This sequence joins TRBV5-1 and TRBJ2-7, with 8 bases fitting TRBD2. Germline values: CDR1 SGHRS, CDR2 YFSETQ. V gave up 4 bases and J gave up 2 bases; unmatched junction bases: 11. The CDR3 sequence is 16 residues long.

The sample holds a few counts of this clone. This rearrangement joins TRBV6-1 to TRBJ2-7; D perhaps matches TRBD1 (5 bases). The V end was cut by 1 base, the J end by 6 bases, with 16 bases between. The CDR3 runs 15 residues. Per germline, CDR1 MNHNS and CDR2 SASEGT. The CDR3, as DNA: TGTGCCAGCAGTGAAGGTGGGCAGGGTCTGGGCGAGCAGTACGTC. It specifies CASSEGGQGLGEQYV.

The chain recombines TRBV19 with TRBJ1-2; the D is unclear. The ends were cut back, 3 bases at V and 7 bases at J, with 6 bases in the middle. The CDR3 spans 11 residues. Germline CDR1 reads LNHDA; CDR2 reads SQIVND (reference sequence). This CDR3 reads CASSMEGGYTF. The CDR3 DNA follows: TGTGCCAGTAGTATGGAGGGTGGCTACACCTTC.

V is TRBV29-1 and J is TRBJ2-2; D ambiguous. The germline V gene has CDR1 SQVTM and CDR2 ANQGSEA. The V gene lost 5 bases and the J gene lost 6 bases, with 7 bases spanning the gap. CDR3 size: 11 residues. The CDR3 protein is CSVQGPGELFF. The CDR3 DNA is TGCAGCGTTCAAGGGCCCGGGGAGCTGTTTTTT.

This clone was recorded once. The chain carries TRBV2 and TRBJ2-4, with 11 positions matching TRBD2. Germline V CDR1 and CDR2: SNHLY, FYNNEI. Trimming took 3 bases from V and 8 from J; bases not matched to a gene: 6. The CDR3 loop spans 15 amino acids. The CDR3 reads CASSELAGGSDIQYF. In nucleotides, the CDR3 is TGTGCCAGCAGTGAGCTAGCGGGGGGTAGTGACATTCAGTACTTC.

The gene calls are TRBV7-8 and TRBJ1-5; tentatively, D is TRBD1 (6 bases). Germline CDR1 and CDR2: SGHVS and FQNEAQ. This CDR3 comprises 16 residues. V was pared by 0 bases and J by 3 bases, with 12 bases between. CDR3: CASSLAFDRFNQPQHF. The DNA for the CDR3 is TGTGCCAGCAGCTTAGCTTTCGACAGGTTCAATCAGCCCCAGCATTTT. Combining the CDR3 with reference TRBV7-8 and TRBJ1-5 gives the whole variable domain GAGVSQSPRYKVAKRGQDVALRCDPISGHVSLFWYQQALGQGPEFLTYFQNEAQLDKSGLPSDRFFAERPEGSVSTLKIQRTQQEDSAVYLCASSLAFDRFNQPQHFGDGTRLSIL.

The V and J genes are TRBV5-4 and TRBJ2-3; D gene uncertain. V lost 4 bases, J lost 3 bases, and 9 bases lay in between. This CDR3 is built from 13 residues. The germline V gene has CDR1 SGHNT and CDR2 YYREEE (reference sequence). CDR3 amino acids: CASSPAETDTQYF. The DNA for the CDR3 is TGTGCCAGCAGCCCGGCGGAAACAGATACGCAGTATTTT.

The chain couples TRBV11-1 to TRBJ2-2, with TRBD2 matching over 12 bases. CDR1 is SGHAT, CDR2 FQDESV, per germline (reference sequence). Losses at the gene ends were 3 bases for V and 8 bases for J; bases not matched to a gene: 4. The CDR3 is made up of 15 amino acids. The CDR3 nucleotides are TGTGCCAGCAGCTTCGGACTAGCGGGGTCGGGGGAGCTGTTTTTT. Translated: CASSFGLAGSGELFF.

This clone was recorded only once. V and J are TRBV7-9 and TRBJ2-3; 11 nucleotides align to TRBD2. Trimming cost V 3 bases and J 3 bases; bases outside gene matches: 2. This CDR3 is 15 amino acids long. Per germline, CDR1 SEHNR and CDR2 FQNEAQ (reference sequence). The CDR3 coding sequence is TGTGCCAGCAGCTTTAGCGGGGGGGAAACAGATACGCAGTATTTT. Its translation: CASSFSGGETDTQYF.

This chain connects TRBV11-2 to TRBJ2-5, with 8 bases lining up with TRBD1. This CDR3 region has 15 residues. V was clipped by 5 bases and J by 5 bases; unmatched bases: 10. The germline V gene encodes CDR1 SGHAT and CDR2 FQNNGV. This CDR3 is CASSLLGNRGETQYF. In DNA, the CDR3 is TGTGCCAGCAGCCTACTAGGAAACAGGGGGGAGACCCAGTACTTC.

In nucleotides, the CDR3 is TGTGCCATCAGTGAGTCGGGAACGGGGGTAAGATACAATGAGCAGTTCTTC. As protein: CAISESGTGVRYNEQFF. The gene calls are TRBV10-3 and TRBJ2-1; D possibly corresponds to TRBD2 (6 bases). Germline lookup yields CDR1 ENHRY and CDR2 SYGVKD. CDR3 length: 17 amino acids. The V end lost 0 bases, the J end lost 4 bases, and 16 bases lay between the germline ends.

This chain links TRBV19 with TRBJ1-5, with a possible D match to TRBD1 (6 bases). Germline values: CDR1 LNHDA, CDR2 SQIVND (reference sequence). The V end was cut by 6 bases, the J end by 1 base, with 13 bases between. The CDR3 covers 15 residues. CDR3 region: CASRPGGGSNQPQHF. The CDR3 nucleotides are TGTGCCAGTAGACCTGGTGGGGGCAGCAATCAGCCCCAGCATTTT.

There are a few counts of this clone. The V call is TRBV7-8, the J call TRBJ1-6, with 11 bases matching TRBD1. V dropped 5 bases and J dropped 2; count of bases not matched to a gene: 5. Germline V CDR1 and CDR2: SGHVS, FQNEAQ. The CDR3 has 17 amino acids. CDR3 in amino acids: CASSPRTGGAYNSPLHF. The DNA for the CDR3 is TGTGCCAGCAGCCCTCGGACAGGGGGCGCCTATAATTCACCCCTCCACTTT.

Only a few counts were recorded for this clone. The chain links TRBV28 to TRBJ1-6; no firm D call. The CDR3 has 11 amino acids. CDR1 and CDR2 (germline): MDHEN, SYDVKM. V gave up 6 bases and J gave up 7 bases, with 4 bases separating them. The CDR3, as DNA: TGTGCCAGCAGGCAGAATTCACCCCTCCACTTT. Encoded protein: CASRQNSPLHF.

The chain employs TRBV9 and TRBJ1-3; TRBD1 is a possible D gene (5 bases). V was clipped by 0 bases and J by 3 bases, with 10 bases between them. Germline lookup yields CDR1 SGDLS and CDR2 YYNGEE. The CDR3 runs 15 residues. CDR3 loop: CASSVGGAGGNTIYF. CDR3 coding DNA: TGTGCCAGCAGCGTAGGGGGCGCAGGTGGAAACACCATATATTTT.

J is TRBJ2-7 and V is TRBV7-9; TRBD1 is a possible D gene (6 bases). CDR1 is SEHNR, CDR2 FQNEAQ, per germline (reference sequence). The CDR3 runs 14 residues. The V end was cut by 8 bases, the J end by 0 bases, with 14 bases between. This CDR3 is CASDRTSSSYEQYF. The CDR3 nucleotides are TGTGCCAGCGACAGGACTTCGAGCTCCTACGAGCAGTACTTC.

The genes are TRBV11-2 and TRBJ2-7, with a weak D call TRBD2 (5 bases). Germline V gives CDR1 SGHAT, CDR2 FQNNGV. Trimming stripped 5 bases from V and 5 bases from J, with 16 bases between. CDR3 length: 14 residues. The CDR3 DNA reads as TGTGCCAGCAGCGCACAGCCGGGAATCGACGAGCAGTACTTC. Its translation is CASSAQPGIDEQYF.